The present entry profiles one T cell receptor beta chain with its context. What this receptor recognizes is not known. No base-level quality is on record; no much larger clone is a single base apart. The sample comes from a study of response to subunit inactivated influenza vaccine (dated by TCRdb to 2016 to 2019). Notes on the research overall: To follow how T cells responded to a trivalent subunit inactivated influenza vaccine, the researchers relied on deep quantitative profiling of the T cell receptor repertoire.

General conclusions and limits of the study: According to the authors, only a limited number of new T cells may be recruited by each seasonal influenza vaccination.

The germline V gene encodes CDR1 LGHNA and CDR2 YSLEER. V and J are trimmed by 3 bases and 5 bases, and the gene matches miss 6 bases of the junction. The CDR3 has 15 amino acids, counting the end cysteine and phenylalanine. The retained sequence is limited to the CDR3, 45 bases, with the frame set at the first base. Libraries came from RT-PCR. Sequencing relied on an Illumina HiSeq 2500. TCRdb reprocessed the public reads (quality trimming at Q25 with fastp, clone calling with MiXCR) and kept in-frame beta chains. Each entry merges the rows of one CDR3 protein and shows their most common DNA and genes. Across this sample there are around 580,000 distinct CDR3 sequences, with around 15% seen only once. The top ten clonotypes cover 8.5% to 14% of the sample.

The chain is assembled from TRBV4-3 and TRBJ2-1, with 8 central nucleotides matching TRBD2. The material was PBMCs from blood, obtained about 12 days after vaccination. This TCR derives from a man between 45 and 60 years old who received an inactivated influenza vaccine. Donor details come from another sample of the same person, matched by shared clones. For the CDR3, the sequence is CASSQGLGPDNEQFF. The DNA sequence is TGCGCCAGCAGCCAGGGACTAGGACCTGACAATGAGCAGTTCTTC.